This T cell receptor (beta chain) came from a study of T cells in Graves' hyperthyroidism and ophthalmopathy. Study-level results: Most thyroid clonotypes that were expanded above 0.001 also turned up in blood.

V dropped 5 bases and J dropped 5; count of bases not matched to a gene: 7. This CDR3 spans 14 amino acids. In germline, CDR1 is LNHDA, CDR2 SQIVND (reference sequence). In regard to this clonotype: Its specificity is unknown.

Researchers took RNA transcripts and amplified the TCR beta CDR3 regions from them. The TCR CDR3 was amplified in a first-round RT-PCR using the HTBI primer set. TCRdb re-derived calls from the multiplex PCR reads in MiXCR, one entry per CDR3 protein. The data show under 400,000 distinct CDR3 sequences, about 25% seen once. In making diagnoses, clinical symptoms, serum thyroxine and TRAb, thyroid ultrasound and orbital computed tomography were all used. The source of this sequence is a man over 45 with Graves' hyperthyroidism. The chain recombines TRBV19 with TRBJ2-7; 9 bases are a match to TRBD2. Material: blood. The CDR3, as DNA: TGTGCCAGTAGTCCCACTAGCGGGCTCAACGAGCAGTACTTC. Translating it yields CASSPTSGLNEQYF.